This T cell receptor (beta chain) was observed in a study of cytomegalovirus exposure and HLA in healthy donors. Whole-study results and caveats: A missense variant in DCLRE1C was later tied to TCR beta V- and J-gene trimming. An Asian-associated ancestry cluster reportedly showed fewer N-insertions than the approximately 700-donor mean in a later analysis.

The primer mix had 60 Vbeta and 13 Jbeta primers. TCRdb's copy holds only in-frame clones and misses some; the assay was immunoSEQ multiplex PCR. The sample comprises 200,000 to 250,000 clones, 79% of which are singletons, and roughly 1.5% rests with the top ten. Comment on this clone: The antigen is not known.

The germline CDR1 and CDR2 sequences are ENHRY and SYGVKD. CDR3 length: 15 amino acids. J gave up 3 bases and V 5 bases, and 4 bases lay outside the gene matches. The V call is TRBV10-3, the J call TRBJ2-5; 12 bases map to TRBD2. Sequenced sample: PBMCs. The TCR originated in a man aged 50 to 59 in good health and CMV-seronegative. The CDR3 DNA reads TGTGCCATCAGTAAGACTAGCGGGAGTGAAGAGACCCAGTACTTC. It translates to CAISKTSGSEETQYF.